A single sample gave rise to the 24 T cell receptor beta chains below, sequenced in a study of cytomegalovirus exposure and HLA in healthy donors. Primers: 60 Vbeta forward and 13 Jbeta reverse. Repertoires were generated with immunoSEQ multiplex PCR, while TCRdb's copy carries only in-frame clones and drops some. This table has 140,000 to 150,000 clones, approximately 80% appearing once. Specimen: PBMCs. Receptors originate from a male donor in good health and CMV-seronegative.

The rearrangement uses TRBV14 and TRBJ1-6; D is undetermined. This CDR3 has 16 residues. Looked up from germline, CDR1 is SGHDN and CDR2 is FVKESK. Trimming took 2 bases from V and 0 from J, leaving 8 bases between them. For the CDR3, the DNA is TGTGCCAGCAGCCAAAGACGGAGCTCCTATAATTCACCCCTCCACTTT. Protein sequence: CASSQRRSSYNSPLHF.

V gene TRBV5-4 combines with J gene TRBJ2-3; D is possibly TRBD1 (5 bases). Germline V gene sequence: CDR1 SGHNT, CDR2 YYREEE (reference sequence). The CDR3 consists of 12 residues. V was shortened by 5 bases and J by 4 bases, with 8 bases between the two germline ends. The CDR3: CASSSTADTQYF. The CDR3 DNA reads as TGTGCCAGCAGTTCGACAGCAGATACGCAGTATTTT. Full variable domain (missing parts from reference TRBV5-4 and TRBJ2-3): ETGVTQSPTHLIKTRGQQVTLRCSSQSGHNTVSWYQQALGQGPQFIFQYYREEENGRGNFPPRFSGLQFPNYSSELNVNALELDDSALYLCASSSTADTQYFGPGTRLTVL.

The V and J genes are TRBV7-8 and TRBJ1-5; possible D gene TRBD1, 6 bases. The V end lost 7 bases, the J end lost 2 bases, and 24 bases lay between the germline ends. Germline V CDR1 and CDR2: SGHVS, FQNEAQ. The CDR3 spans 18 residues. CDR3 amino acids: CASTSRASQGVGNQPQHF. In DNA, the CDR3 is TGTGCCAGCACATCCAGAGCTTCACAGGGCGTCGGCAATCAGCCCCAGCATTTT.

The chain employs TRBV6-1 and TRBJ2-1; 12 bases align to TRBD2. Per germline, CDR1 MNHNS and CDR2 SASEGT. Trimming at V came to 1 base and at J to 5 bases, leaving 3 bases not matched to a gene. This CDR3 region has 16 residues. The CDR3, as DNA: TGTGCCAGCAGTGAAGGACTAGCGGGAGCACACAATGAGCAGTTCTTC. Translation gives CASSEGLAGAHNEQFF.

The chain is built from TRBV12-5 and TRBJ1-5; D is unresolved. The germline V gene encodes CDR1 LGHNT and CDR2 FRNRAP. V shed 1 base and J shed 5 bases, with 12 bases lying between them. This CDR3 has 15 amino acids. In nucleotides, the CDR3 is TGTGCTAGTGGTTTGGGAGACACCCTGTATCAGCCCCAGCATTTT. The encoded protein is CASGLGDTLYQPQHF.

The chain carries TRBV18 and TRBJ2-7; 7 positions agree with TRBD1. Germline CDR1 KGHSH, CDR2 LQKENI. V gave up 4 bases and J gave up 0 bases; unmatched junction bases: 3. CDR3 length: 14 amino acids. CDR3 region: CASSRDSDSYEQYF. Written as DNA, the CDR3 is TGTGCCAGCTCACGGGACAGTGACTCCTACGAGCAGTACTTC. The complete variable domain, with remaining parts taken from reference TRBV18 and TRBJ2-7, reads NAGVMQNPRHLVRRRGQEARLRCSPMKGHSHVYWYRQLPEEGLKFMVYLQKENIIDESGMPKERFSAEFPKEGPSILRIQQVVRGDSAAYFCASSRDSDSYEQYFGPGTRLTVT.

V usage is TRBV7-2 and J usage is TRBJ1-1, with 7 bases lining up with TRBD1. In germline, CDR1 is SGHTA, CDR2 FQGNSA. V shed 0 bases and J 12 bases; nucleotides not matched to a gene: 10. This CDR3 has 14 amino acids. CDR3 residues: CASSLAIRQGTTFF. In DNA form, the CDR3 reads TGTGCCAGCAGCTTAGCTATCCGACAGGGCACGACTTTCTTT.

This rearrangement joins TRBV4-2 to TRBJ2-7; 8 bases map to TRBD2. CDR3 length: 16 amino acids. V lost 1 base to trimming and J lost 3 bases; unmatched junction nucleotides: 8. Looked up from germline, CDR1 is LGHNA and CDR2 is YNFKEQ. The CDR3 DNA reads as TGTGCCAGCAGCCAAGGTCCCGGGACTAGGTTCTACGAGCAGTACTTC. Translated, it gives CASSQGPGTRFYEQYF.

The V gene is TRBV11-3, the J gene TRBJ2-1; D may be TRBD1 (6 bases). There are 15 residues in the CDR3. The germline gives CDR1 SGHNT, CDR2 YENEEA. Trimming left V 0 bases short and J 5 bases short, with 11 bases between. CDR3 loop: CASSLEGADDNEQFF. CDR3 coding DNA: TGTGCCAGCAGCTTAGAGGGGGCGGATGACAATGAGCAGTTCTTC.

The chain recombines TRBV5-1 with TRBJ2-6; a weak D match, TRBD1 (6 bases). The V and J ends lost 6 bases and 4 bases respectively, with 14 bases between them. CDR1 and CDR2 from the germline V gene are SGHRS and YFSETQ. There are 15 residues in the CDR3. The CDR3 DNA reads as TGCGCCAGCAAAATAGGGACACCCGGGGCCAACGTCCTGACTTTC. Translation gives CASKIGTPGANVLTF. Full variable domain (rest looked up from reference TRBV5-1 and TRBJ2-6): KAGVTQTPRYLIKTRGQQVTLSCSPISGHRSVSWYQQTPGQGLQFLFEYFSETQRNKGNFPGRFSGRQFSNSRSEMNVSTLELGDSALYLCASKIGTPGANVLTFGAGSRLTVL.

The DNA of the CDR3 is TGTGCCAGCACCCACAGTAATGAAAAACTGTTTTTT. This encodes CASTHSNEKLFF. The chain joins TRBV18 to TRBJ1-4; D is uncertain. The V end was cut by 8 bases, the J end by 4 bases, with 8 bases between. The CDR3 has 12 amino acids. In germline, CDR1 is KGHSH, CDR2 LQKENI.

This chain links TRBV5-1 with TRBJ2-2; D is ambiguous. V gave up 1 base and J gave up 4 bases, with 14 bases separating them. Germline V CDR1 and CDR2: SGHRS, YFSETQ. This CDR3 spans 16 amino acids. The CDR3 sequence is CASSLLSPSATGELFF. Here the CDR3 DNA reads TGCGCCAGCAGCTTGTTGTCTCCGAGCGCCACCGGGGAGCTGTTTTTT. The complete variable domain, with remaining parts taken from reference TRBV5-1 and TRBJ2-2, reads KAGVTQTPRYLIKTRGQQVTLSCSPISGHRSVSWYQQTPGQGLQFLFEYFSETQRNKGNFPGRFSGRQFSNSRSEMNVSTLELGDSALYLCASSLLSPSATGELFFGEGSRLTVL.

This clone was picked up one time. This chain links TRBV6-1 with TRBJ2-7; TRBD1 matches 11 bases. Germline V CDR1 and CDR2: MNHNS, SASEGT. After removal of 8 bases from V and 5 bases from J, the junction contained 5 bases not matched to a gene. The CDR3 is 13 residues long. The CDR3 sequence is CASGRTGGNEQYF. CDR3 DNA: TGTGCCAGCGGTCGGACAGGGGGCAACGAGCAGTACTTC.

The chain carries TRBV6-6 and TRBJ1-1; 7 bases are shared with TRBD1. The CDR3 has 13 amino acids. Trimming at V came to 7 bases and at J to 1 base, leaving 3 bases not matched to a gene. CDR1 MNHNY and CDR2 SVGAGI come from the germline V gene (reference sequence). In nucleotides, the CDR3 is TGTGCCAGCACCAGACAGGGGAACACTGAAGCTTTCTTT. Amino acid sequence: CASTRQGNTEAFF.

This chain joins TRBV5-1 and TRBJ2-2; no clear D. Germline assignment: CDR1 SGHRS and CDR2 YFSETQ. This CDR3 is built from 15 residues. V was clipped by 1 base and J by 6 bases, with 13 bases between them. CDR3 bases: TGCGCCAGCAGCTTGACAGTTATGACATCCGGGGAGCTGTTTTTT. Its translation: CASSLTVMTSGELFF.

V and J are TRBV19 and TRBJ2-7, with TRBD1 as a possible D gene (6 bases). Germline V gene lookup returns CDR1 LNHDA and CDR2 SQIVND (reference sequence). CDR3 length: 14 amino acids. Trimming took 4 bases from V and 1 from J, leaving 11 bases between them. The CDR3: CASSTSGASYEQYF. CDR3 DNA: TGTGCCAGTAGTACGTCAGGGGCATCCTACGAGCAGTACTTC.

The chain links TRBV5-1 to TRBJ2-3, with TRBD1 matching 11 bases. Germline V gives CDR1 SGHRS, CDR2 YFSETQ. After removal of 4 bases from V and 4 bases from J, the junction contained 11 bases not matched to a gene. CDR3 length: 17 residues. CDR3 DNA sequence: TGCGCCAGCAGCCGCTCCTCGGGGACAGGGGGGCCAGATACGCAGTATTTT. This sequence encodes CASSRSSGTGGPDTQYF.

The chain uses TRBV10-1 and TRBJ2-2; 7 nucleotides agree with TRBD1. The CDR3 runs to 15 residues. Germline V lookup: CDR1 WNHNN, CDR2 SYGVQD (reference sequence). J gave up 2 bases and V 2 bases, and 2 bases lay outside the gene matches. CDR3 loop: CASSEHRGNTGELFF. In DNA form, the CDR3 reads TGCGCCAGCAGTGAGCACAGGGGAAACACCGGGGAGCTGTTTTTT.

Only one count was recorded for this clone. CDR3 residues: CASSESGASYEQYF. For the CDR3, the DNA is TGTGCCAGCAGCGAAAGCGGGGCCTCCTACGAGCAGTACTTC. V and J are TRBV7-9 and TRBJ2-7; 7 nucleotides line up with TRBD2. Trimming took 5 bases from V and 0 from J; bases not matched to a gene: 4. CDR3 length equals 14 residues. Germline V gives CDR1 SEHNR, CDR2 FQNEAQ (reference sequence).

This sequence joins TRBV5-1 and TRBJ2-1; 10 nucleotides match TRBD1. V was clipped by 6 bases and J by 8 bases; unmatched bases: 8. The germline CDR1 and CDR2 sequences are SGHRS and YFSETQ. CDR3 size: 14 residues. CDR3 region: CASTWGTGADEQFF. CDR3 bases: TGCGCCAGCACCTGGGGGACAGGGGCAGATGAGCAGTTCTTC. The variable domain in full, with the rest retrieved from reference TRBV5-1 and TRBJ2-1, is KAGVTQTPRYLIKTRGQQVTLSCSPISGHRSVSWYQQTPGQGLQFLFEYFSETQRNKGNFPGRFSGRQFSNSRSEMNVSTLELGDSALYLCASTWGTGADEQFFGPGTRLTVL.

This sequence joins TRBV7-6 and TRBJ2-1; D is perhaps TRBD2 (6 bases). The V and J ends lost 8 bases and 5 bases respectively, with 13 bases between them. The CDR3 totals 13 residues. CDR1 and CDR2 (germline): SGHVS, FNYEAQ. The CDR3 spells CASSGGGNNEQFF. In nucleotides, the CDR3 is TGTGCCAGCTCCGGGGGTGGGAACAATGAGCAGTTCTTC.

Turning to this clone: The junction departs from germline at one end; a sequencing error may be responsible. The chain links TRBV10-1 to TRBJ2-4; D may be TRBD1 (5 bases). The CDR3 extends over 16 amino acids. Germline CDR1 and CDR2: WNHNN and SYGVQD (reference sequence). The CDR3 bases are TGCGCCAGCAGTGAGTTAGCAGGGAAAGTCAAAAACAGTCAGTACTTC. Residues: CASSELAGKVKNSQYF.

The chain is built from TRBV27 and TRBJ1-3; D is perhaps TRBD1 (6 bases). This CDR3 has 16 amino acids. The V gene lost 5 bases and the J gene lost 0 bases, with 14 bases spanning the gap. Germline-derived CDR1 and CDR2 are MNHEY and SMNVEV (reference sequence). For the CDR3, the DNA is TGTGCCAGCAGTACAGCTAGGACAGACTCTGGAAACACCATATATTTT. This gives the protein CASSTARTDSGNTIYF.

The CDR3 nucleotides read TGTGCCAGCAGCTTGTGGGGCCTTAACTATGGCTACACCTTC. This sequence encodes CASSLWGLNYGYTF. The rearrangement uses TRBV5-4 and TRBJ1-2, with D perhaps TRBD1 (5 bases). Germline V lookup: CDR1 SGHNT, CDR2 YYREEE (reference sequence). The CDR3 sequence is 14 residues long. Trimming removed 1 base from V and 1 base from J, with 8 bases in between.